The rows below give T cell receptor beta chains drawn from one sample of a study of control samples from healthy donors and cancer patients. The assay was immunoSEQ multiplex PCR, and TCRdb's table has in-frame clones only and misses some. The sample carries 180,000 or so clones, 91% recorded once. The specimen was blood. The origin of the receptors is a woman under 40 in good health. CDR3s include the opening cysteine and the closing phenylalanine or tryptophan. Fields, in order: V gene, J gene, D gene, clone size, CDR3 DNA, CDR3 protein. The D gene is left open where the match is weak. Where a row states a size, it is once, few, many or the class of an expanded clone; other rows omit it.

V gene: TRBV5-6; J gene: TRBJ2-3; D gene: TRBD2; clone size: .; CDR3 DNA: TGTGCCAGCAGCTTGCTAGCGGGGGGCACAGATACGCAGTATTTT; CDR3 protein: CASSLLAGGTDTQYF
V gene: TRBV10-3; J gene: TRBJ2-3; D gene: .; clone size: .; CDR3 DNA: TGTGCCATCAGTGTCGGGACGGGCACAGATACGCAGTATTTT; CDR3 protein: CAISVGTGTDTQYF
V gene: TRBV12-3/TRBV12-4; J gene: TRBJ1-2; D gene: .; clone size: .; CDR3 DNA: TGTGCCAGCAGTTCGCGGGGGGCCTATGGCTACACCTTC; CDR3 protein: CASSSRGAYGYTF
V gene: TRBV24-1; J gene: TRBJ1-2; D gene: TRBD1; clone size: .; CDR3 DNA: TGTGCCACCAGTGGTGGGACAGGGGGCGGCTACACCTTC; CDR3 protein: CATSGGTGGGYTF
V gene: TRBV14; J gene: TRBJ1-1; D gene: .; clone size: .; CDR3 DNA: TGTGCCAGCAGCCAAGATCGGGTCAGCCAAGCTTTCTTT; CDR3 protein: CASSQDRVSQAFF
V gene: TRBV7-9; J gene: TRBJ1-1; D gene: TRBD1; clone size: .; CDR3 DNA: TGTGCCAGCAGCACGGACAGGGGGCTCGACACTGAAGCTTTCTTT; CDR3 protein: CASSTDRGLDTEAFF
V gene: TRBV6-6; J gene: TRBJ2-7; D gene: TRBD1; clone size: .; CDR3 DNA: TGTGCCAGCAGTTTGGGGACAGCGTCCTACGAGCAGTACTTC; CDR3 protein: CASSLGTASYEQYF
V gene: TRBV6-5; J gene: TRBJ1-5; D gene: TRBD1; clone size: .; CDR3 DNA: TGTGCCAGCAGTCCAACAGGGGGTTATCAGCCCCAGCATTTT; CDR3 protein: CASSPTGGYQPQHF
V gene: TRBV6-2/TRBV6-3; J gene: TRBJ2-7; D gene: .; clone size: once; CDR3 DNA: TGTGCCAGCAGTATACTAGGCTACGAGCAGTACTTC; CDR3 protein: CASSILGYEQYF
V gene: TRBV20-1; J gene: TRBJ2-7; D gene: .; clone size: .; CDR3 DNA: TGCAGTGCTAGGACCTACGAGCAGTACTTC; CDR3 protein: CSARTYEQYF
V gene: TRBV3-1/TRBV3-2; J gene: TRBJ1-1; D gene: TRBD1; clone size: .; CDR3 DNA: TGTGCCAGCAGCCTAACAGGGGGGAAAGCTTTCTTT; CDR3 protein: CASSLTGGKAFF
V gene: TRBV7-9; J gene: TRBJ1-3; D gene: .; clone size: few; CDR3 DNA: TGTGCCAGCAGCTTGGGATTAATAGGACGGTGGTCTGGAAACACCATATATTTT; CDR3 protein: CASSLGLIGRWSGNTIYF
V gene: TRBV5-1; J gene: TRBJ1-3; D gene: TRBD1; clone size: .; CDR3 DNA: TGCGCCAGCAGCCCGGGACAGGGACAGAACACCATATATTTT; CDR3 protein: CASSPGQGQNTIYF
V gene: TRBV9; J gene: TRBJ2-7; D gene: .; clone size: .; CDR3 DNA: TGTGCCAGCAGCCCGGGGACTGACTCCTACGAGCAGTACTTC; CDR3 protein: CASSPGTDSYEQYF
V gene: TRBV11-3; J gene: TRBJ2-3; D gene: .; clone size: .; CDR3 DNA: TGTGCCAGCAGCTCCGGGCGGGGCACAGATACGCAGTATTTT; CDR3 protein: CASSSGRGTDTQYF
V gene: TRBV11-1; J gene: TRBJ2-3; D gene: .; clone size: .; CDR3 DNA: TGTGCCAGCAGCTTGGACACAGATACGCAGTATTTT; CDR3 protein: CASSLDTDTQYF
V gene: TRBV7-2; J gene: TRBJ1-5; D gene: TRBD1; clone size: .; CDR3 DNA: TGTGCCAGCAGCTTAGGGACAGGGGGCGGGCAGCCCCAGCATTTT; CDR3 protein: CASSLGTGGGQPQHF
V gene: TRBV7-5; J gene: TRBJ2-1; D gene: .; clone size: .; CDR3 DNA: TGTGCCAGAAGCTTAGGGAACGGGAGAGCCTACAATGAGCAGTTCTTC; CDR3 protein: CARSLGNGRAYNEQFF
V gene: TRBV21-1; J gene: TRBJ1-3; D gene: .; clone size: .; CDR3 DNA: TGTGCCAGCAGCATCAGTTTCACCATATATTTT; CDR3 protein: CASSISFTIYF
V gene: TRBV2; J gene: TRBJ1-5; D gene: .; clone size: .; CDR3 DNA: TGTGCCAGCAGTGATCTCATGGGGCGCAATCAGCCCCAGCATTTT; CDR3 protein: CASSDLMGRNQPQHF
V gene: TRBV5-5; J gene: TRBJ2-3; D gene: TRBD2; clone size: .; CDR3 DNA: TGTGCCAGCAGCTTCAGACTAGCGGGGGGATACACAGATACGCAGTATTTT; CDR3 protein: CASSFRLAGGYTDTQYF
V gene: TRBV5-1; J gene: TRBJ2-3; D gene: TRBD2; clone size: .; CDR3 DNA: TGCGCCAGCAGCAGGACTAGCGGGGAAAATACGCAGTATTTT; CDR3 protein: CASSRTSGENTQYF
V gene: TRBV11-3; J gene: TRBJ2-3; D gene: .; clone size: .; CDR3 DNA: TGTGCCAGCAGCTTAGCGGAGGGGGATACGCAGTATTTT; CDR3 protein: CASSLAEGDTQYF
V gene: TRBV6-9; J gene: TRBJ2-5; D gene: .; clone size: .; CDR3 DNA: TGTGCCAGCAGTTCACTTCTTACAGGGCAAGAGACCCAGTACTTC; CDR3 protein: CASSSLLTGQETQYF
V gene: TRBV10-1; J gene: TRBJ2-1; D gene: TRBD1; clone size: .; CDR3 DNA: TGCGCCAGCAATAACCTGGGACAGGGATACAATGAGCAGTTCTTC; CDR3 protein: CASNNLGQGYNEQFF
V gene: TRBV9; J gene: TRBJ2-7; D gene: .; clone size: .; CDR3 DNA: TGTGCCAGCAGCGTAGACGGGGATCCCCCCTACGAGCAGTACTTC; CDR3 protein: CASSVDGDPPYEQYF
V gene: TRBV11-2; J gene: TRBJ2-7; D gene: TRBD2; clone size: .; CDR3 DNA: TGTGCCAGCAGCACACCCGGGACTACAAACTACGAGCAGTACTTC; CDR3 protein: CASSTPGTTNYEQYF
V gene: TRBV4-1; J gene: TRBJ2-3; D gene: TRBD2; clone size: once; CDR3 DNA: TGCGCCAGCAGACAAACACGACTAGCGGGAGATACGCAGTATTTT; CDR3 protein: CASRQTRLAGDTQYF
V gene: TRBV7-3; J gene: TRBJ1-2; D gene: TRBD1; clone size: .; CDR3 DNA: TGTGCCAGCAGCACGGGACAGCTAAACTATGGCTACACCTTC; CDR3 protein: CASSTGQLNYGYTF
V gene: TRBV25-1; J gene: TRBJ2-3; D gene: TRBD2; clone size: .; CDR3 DNA: TGTGCCAGCACTCCGACTAGCGGGAGGGCAGATACGCAGTATTTT; CDR3 protein: CASTPTSGRADTQYF